These 8 T cell receptor beta chains were sequenced from one sample in a study of T cell repertoires in ileal Crohn's disease. Clones were read by immunoSEQ multiplex PCR, and TCRdb kept only the in-frame ones, dropping some. The repertoire consists of some 4,000 clones, with roughly 80% occurring once and the leading ten covering about 7%. Sequenced input: ileal tissue. The receptors derive from an adult with Crohn's disease.

The V call is TRBV5-1, the J call TRBJ2-5, with 8 bases lining up with TRBD1. The length of the CDR3 is 12 residues. Germline CDR1 reads SGHRS; CDR2 reads YFSETQ. V was clipped by 3 bases and J by 5 bases; unmatched bases: 0. The chain's CDR3 is CASSWDRETQYF. For the CDR3, the DNA is TGCGCCAGCAGCTGGGACAGGGAGACCCAGTACTTC.

The chain uses TRBV6-5 and TRBJ2-1; a possible D gene is TRBD1 (6 bases). The CDR3 has 16 residues. V gave up 0 bases and J gave up 6 bases, with 15 bases separating them. Germline V gives CDR1 MNHEY, CDR2 SVGAGI. The CDR3 sequence is CASSYSPPGVGNEQFF. DNA of the CDR3: TGTGCCAGCAGTTACTCGCCACCAGGGGTAGGCAATGAGCAGTTCTTC.

V is TRBV6-1 and J is TRBJ2-6, with 12 positions matching TRBD2. This CDR3 is built from 19 residues. The germline V gene has CDR1 MNHNS and CDR2 SASEGT. J lost 0 bases, V lost 1 base, and 4 bases had no gene match. DNA for the CDR3: TGTGCCAGCAGTGAAGGGACTAGCGGGACGAGCTCTGGGGCCAACGTCCTGACTTTC. It yields the protein CASSEGTSGTSSGANVLTF.

In its sample, this clone was seen a few times. The CDR3 spells CASSPGEKLFF. CDR3 bases: TGTGCCAGCAGCCCCGGGGAAAAACTGTTTTTT. The rearrangement joins TRBV7-9 to TRBJ1-4; no definite D call. Trimming pared 5 bases from V and 8 bases from J, leaving 6 bases between. This CDR3 comprises 11 residues. Germline V gene sequence: CDR1 SEHNR, CDR2 FQNEAQ (reference sequence).

The chain recombines TRBV7-2 with TRBJ1-5, with unresolved D. Germline CDR1 and CDR2: SGHTA and FQGNSA. The CDR3 is 14 residues long. V gave up 2 bases and J gave up 5 bases, with 10 bases separating them. Here the CDR3 reads CASSLSSSDQPQHF. In DNA, the CDR3 is TGTGCCAGCAGCTTATCGTCTTCGGATCAGCCCCAGCATTTT.

The rearrangement joins TRBV25-1 to TRBJ1-2; D remains unclear. Trimming took off 2 bases at V and 4 bases at J, with 20 bases between the two ends. The CDR3 contains 17 residues. Per the germline V gene, CDR1 is MGHDK and CDR2 is SYGVNS. DNA of the CDR3: TGTGCCAGCAGTGAAGCCCACCGACCGTCTGGCGGCTATGGCTACACCTTC. It is translated as CASSEAHRPSGGYGYTF.

A note on this clone: Given the absence of the conserved phenylalanine or tryptophan at the CDR3 end, a read error is likely. This chain joins TRBV11-2 and TRBJ1-2, with D uncertain. V was cut by 4 bases and J by 1 base, with 22 bases left in between. The CDR3 runs to 18 residues. Germline values: CDR1 SGHAT, CDR2 FQNNGV. The CDR3 here is CASSSPFRHKPLNYGYTS. The DNA of the CDR3 is TGTGCCAGCAGCTCCCCCTTTCGGCACAAACCCCTTAACTATGGCTACACCTCC.

The genes are TRBV18 and TRBJ2-3; perhaps TRBD2 as D (5 bases). The CDR3 sequence is 16 residues long. The germline CDR1 and CDR2 sequences are KGHSH and LQKENI. The ends were cut back, 4 bases at V and 0 bases at J, with 14 bases in the middle. The CDR3 reads CASSLRTGSSTDTQYF. The DNA for the CDR3 is TGTGCCAGCTCACTGAGGACTGGATCAAGCACAGATACGCAGTATTTT. Full variable domain (missing parts from reference TRBV18 and TRBJ2-3): NAGVMQNPRHLVRRRGQEARLRCSPMKGHSHVYWYRQLPEEGLKFMVYLQKENIIDESGMPKERFSAEFPKEGPSILRIQQVVRGDSAAYFCASSLRTGSSTDTQYFGPGTRLTVL.